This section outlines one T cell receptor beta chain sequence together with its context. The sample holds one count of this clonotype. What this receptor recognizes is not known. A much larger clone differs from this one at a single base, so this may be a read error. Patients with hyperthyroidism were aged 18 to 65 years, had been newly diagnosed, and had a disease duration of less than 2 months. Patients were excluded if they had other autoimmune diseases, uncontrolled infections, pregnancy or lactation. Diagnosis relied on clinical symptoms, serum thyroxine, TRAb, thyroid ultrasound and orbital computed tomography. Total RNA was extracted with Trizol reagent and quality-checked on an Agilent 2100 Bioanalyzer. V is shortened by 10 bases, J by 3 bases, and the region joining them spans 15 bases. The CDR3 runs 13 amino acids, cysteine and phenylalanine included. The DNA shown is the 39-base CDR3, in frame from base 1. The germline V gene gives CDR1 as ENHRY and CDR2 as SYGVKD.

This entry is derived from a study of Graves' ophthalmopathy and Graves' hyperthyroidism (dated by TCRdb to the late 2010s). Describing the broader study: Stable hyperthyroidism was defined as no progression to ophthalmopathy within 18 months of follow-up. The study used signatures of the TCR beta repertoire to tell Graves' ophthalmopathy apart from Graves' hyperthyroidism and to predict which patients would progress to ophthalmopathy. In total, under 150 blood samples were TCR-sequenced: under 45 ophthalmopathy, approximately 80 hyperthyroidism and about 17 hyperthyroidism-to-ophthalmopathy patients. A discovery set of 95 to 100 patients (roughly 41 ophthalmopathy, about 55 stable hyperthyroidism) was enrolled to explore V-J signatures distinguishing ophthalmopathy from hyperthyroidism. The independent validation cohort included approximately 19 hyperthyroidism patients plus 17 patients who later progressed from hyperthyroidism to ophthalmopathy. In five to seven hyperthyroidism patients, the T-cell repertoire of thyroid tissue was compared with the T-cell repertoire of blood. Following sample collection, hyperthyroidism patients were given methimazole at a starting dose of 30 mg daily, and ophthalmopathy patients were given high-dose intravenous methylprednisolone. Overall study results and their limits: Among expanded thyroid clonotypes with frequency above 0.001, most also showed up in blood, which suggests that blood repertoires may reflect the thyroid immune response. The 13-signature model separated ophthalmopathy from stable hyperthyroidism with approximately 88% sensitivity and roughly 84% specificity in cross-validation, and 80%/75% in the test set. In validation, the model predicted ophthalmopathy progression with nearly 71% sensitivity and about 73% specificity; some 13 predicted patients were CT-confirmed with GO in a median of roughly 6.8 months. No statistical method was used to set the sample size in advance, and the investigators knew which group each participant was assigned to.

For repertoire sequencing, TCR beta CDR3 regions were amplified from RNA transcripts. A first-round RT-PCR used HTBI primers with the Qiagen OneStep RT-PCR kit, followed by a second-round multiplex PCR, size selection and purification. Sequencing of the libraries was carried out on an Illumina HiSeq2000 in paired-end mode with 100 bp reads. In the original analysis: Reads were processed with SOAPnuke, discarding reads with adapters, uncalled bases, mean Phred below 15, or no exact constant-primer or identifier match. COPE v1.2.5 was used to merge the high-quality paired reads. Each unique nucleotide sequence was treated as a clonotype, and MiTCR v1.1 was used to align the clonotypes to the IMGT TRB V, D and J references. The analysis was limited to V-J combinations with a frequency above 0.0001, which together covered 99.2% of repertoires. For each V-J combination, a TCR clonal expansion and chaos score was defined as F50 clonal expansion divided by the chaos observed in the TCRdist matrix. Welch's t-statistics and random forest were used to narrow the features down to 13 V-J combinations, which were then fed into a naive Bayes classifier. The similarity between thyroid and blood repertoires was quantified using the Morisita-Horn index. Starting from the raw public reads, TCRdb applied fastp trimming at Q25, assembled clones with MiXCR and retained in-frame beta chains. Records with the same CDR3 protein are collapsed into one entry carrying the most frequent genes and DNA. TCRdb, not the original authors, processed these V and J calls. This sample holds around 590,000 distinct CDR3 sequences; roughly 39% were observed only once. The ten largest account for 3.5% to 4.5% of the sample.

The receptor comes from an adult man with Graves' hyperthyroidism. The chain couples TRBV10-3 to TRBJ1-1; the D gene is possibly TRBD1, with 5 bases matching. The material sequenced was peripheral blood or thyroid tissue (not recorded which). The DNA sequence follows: TGTGCCACCCGGACACAAGGTGACACTGAAGCTTTCTTT. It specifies CATRTQGDTEAFF.